A single sample gave rise to the 3 T cell receptor beta chains below, sequenced in a study of early stage breast cancer tumors. The data were produced by immunoSEQ multiplex PCR, yet TCRdb's version contains in-frame clones alone and is incomplete. Here the sample spans tens of thousands of clones, around four fifths being singletons. Sequencing input: blood. Receptors were obtained from a person in their fifties with breast cancer.

The gene calls are TRBV19 and TRBJ2-5; D not resolved. Trimming took off 4 bases at V and 4 bases at J, with 19 bases between the two ends. The CDR3 runs to 16 residues. CDR1 and CDR2 from the germline V gene are LNHDA and SQIVND (reference sequence). In nucleotides, the CDR3 is TGTGCCAGTAGTAAGGCCTCCGAACCATGGGGAGAGACCCAGTACTTC. It translates to CASSKASEPWGETQYF.

V usage is TRBV4-3 and J usage is TRBJ2-1; D call uncertain. The CDR3 is 14 residues long. With 0 bases removed from V and 3 bases from J, the gap between germline ends came to 6 bases. Germline V lookup: CDR1 LGHNA, CDR2 YSLEER. CDR3 DNA sequence: TGCGCCAGCAGCCAAGATGTTAACTACAATGAGCAGTTCTTC. The encoded protein is CASSQDVNYNEQFF.

By share of the sample, this clone is medium-sized. The rearrangement joins TRBV28 to TRBJ1-2; D is uncertain. Germline V lookup: CDR1 MDHEN, CDR2 SYDVKM. Trimming removed 5 bases from V and 2 bases from J, with 9 bases in between. The CDR3 covers 13 residues. The CDR3 DNA reads as TGTGCCAGCAGTCCCGTCGGGAACTATGGCTACACCTTC. Translation: CASSPVGNYGYTF.